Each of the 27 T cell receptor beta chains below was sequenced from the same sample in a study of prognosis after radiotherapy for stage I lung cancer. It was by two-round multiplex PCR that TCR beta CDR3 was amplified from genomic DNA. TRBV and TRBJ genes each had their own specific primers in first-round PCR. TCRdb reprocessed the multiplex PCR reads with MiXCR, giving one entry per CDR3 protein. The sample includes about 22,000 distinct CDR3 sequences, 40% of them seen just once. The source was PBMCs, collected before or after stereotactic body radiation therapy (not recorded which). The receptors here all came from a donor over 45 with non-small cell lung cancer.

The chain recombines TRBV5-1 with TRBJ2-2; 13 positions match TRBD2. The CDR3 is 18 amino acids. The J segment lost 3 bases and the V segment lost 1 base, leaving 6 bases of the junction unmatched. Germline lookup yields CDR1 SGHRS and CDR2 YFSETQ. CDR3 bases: TGCGCCAGCAGCTTGTCCGGGACTAGCGGGAAGTACACCGGGGAGCTGTTTTTT. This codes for CASSLSGTSGKYTGELFF. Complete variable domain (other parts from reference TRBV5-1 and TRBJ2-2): KAGVTQTPRYLIKTRGQQVTLSCSPISGHRSVSWYQQTPGQGLQFLFEYFSETQRNKGNFPGRFSGRQFSNSRSEMNVSTLELGDSALYLCASSLSGTSGKYTGELFFGEGSRLTVL.

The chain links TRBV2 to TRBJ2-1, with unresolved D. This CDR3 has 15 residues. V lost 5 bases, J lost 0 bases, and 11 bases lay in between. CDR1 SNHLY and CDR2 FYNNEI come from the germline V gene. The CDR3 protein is CASSFDRSSYNEQFF. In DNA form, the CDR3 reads TGTGCCAGCAGTTTTGACCGGAGCTCCTACAATGAGCAGTTCTTC.

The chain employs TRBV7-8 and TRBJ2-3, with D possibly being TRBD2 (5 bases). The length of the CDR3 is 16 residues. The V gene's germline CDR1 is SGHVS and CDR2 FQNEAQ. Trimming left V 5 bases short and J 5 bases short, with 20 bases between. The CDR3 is CASSPAGLLSVDTQYF. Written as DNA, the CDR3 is TGTGCCAGCAGCCCCGCCGGACTCCTGAGCGTAGATACGCAGTATTTT.

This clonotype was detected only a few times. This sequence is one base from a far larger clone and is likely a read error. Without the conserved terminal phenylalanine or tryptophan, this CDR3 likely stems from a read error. The CDR3 DNA reads as TGTGCCAACCCAGAGGACAGGGAAGTTCCCGGGGAGCTGTTTCTT. Translated: CANPEDREVPGELFL. J is TRBJ2-2 and V is TRBV6-2 or TRBV6-3; 8 nucleotides align to TRBD1. V lost 10 bases and J lost 6; bases outside the gene matches: 13. The CDR3 length is 15 residues. Germline V gene data show CDR1 as MNHEY and CDR2 as SVGEGT.

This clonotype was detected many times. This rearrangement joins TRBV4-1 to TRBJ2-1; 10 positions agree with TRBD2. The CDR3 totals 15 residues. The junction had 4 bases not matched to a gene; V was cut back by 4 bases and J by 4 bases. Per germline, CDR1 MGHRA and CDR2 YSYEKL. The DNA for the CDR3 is TGCGCCAGCAGCCGGGGACTAGCGTGTTACAATGAGCAGTTCTTC. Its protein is CASSRGLACYNEQFF.

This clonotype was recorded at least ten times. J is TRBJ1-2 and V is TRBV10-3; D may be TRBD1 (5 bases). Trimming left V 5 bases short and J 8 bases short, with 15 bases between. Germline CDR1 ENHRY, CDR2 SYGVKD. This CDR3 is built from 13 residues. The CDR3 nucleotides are TGTGCCATCAGTAGGGACCCGGCGGAAGGCTACACCTTC. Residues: CAISRDPAEGYTF.

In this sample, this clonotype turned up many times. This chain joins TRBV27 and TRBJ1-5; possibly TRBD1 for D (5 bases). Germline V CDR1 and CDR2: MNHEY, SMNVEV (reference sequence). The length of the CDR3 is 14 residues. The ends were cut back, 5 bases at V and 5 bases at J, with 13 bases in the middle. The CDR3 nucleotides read TGTGCCAGCAGTCGGCGTCGGGACTATCAGCCCCAGCATTTT. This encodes CASSRRRDYQPQHF.

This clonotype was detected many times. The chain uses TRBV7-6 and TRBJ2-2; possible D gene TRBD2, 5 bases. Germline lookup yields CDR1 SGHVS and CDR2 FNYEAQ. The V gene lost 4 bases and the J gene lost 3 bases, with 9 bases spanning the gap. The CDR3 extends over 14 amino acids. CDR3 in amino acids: CASSSLGDTGELFF. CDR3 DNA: TGTGCCAGCAGCTCGCTGGGAGACACCGGGGAGCTGTTTTTT.

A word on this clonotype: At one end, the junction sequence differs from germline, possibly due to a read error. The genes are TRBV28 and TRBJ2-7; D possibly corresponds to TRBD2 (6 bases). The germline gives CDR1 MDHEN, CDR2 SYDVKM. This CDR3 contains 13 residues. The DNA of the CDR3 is TGTGCTAGCAGTTCCACTAGCCCCTACGAGCAGTACTTC. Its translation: CASSSTSPYEQYF.

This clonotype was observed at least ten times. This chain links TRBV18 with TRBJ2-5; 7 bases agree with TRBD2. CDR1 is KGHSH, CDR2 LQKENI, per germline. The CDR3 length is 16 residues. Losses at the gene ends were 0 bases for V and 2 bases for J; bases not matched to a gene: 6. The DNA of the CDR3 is TGTGCCAGCTCACCACCGCAGGGAGGGTCTCAAGAGACCCAGTACTTC. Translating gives CASSPPQGGSQETQYF.

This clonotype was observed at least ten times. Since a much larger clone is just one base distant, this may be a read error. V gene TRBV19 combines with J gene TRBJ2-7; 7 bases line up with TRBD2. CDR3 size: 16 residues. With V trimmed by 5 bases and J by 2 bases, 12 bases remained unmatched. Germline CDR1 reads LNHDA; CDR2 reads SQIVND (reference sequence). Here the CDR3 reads CASSPRSSSGTYEQYF. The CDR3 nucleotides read TGTGCCAGTAGTCCCCGGTCGTCTAGCGGCACCTACGAGCAGTACTTC.

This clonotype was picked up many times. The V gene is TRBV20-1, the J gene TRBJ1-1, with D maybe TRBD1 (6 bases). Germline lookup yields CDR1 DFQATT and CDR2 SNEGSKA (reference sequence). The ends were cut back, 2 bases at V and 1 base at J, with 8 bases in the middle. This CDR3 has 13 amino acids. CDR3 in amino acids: CSARRQANTEAFF. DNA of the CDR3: TGCAGTGCTAGAAGACAGGCGAACACTGAAGCTTTCTTT.

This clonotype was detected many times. The CDR3 region has the DNA TGTGCCAGCTCACTAGAAGGGGATACAGATACGCAGTATTTT. Protein: CASSLEGDTDTQYF. V usage is TRBV18 and J usage is TRBJ2-3; the D gene is possibly TRBD1 (5 bases). Looked up from germline, CDR1 is KGHSH and CDR2 is LQKENI. This CDR3 spans 14 amino acids. V lost 4 bases and J 3 bases, leaving 11 bases between the germline ends. Based on the CDR3 plus reference TRBV18 and TRBJ2-3, the full variable domain is NAGVMQNPRHLVRRRGQEARLRCSPMKGHSHVYWYRQLPEEGLKFMVYLQKENIIDESGMPKERFSAEFPKEGPSILRIQQVVRGDSAAYFCASSLEGDTDTQYFGPGTRLTVL.

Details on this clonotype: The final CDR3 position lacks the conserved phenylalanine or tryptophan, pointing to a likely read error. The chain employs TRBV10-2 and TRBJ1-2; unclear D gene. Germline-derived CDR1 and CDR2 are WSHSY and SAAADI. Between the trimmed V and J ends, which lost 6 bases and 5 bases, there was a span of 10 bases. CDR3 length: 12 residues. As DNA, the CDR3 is TGCGCCAGCAGGCGGTACAGTTATGGCTACACCCTC. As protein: CASRRYSYGYTL.

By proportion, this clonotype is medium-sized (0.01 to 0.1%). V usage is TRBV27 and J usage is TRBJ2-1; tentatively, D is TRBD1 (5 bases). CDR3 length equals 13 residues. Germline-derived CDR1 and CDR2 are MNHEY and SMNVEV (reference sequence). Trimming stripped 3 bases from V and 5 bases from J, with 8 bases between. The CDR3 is CASSFQGHNEQFF. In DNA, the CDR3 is TGTGCCAGCAGTTTCCAGGGCCACAATGAGCAGTTCTTC.

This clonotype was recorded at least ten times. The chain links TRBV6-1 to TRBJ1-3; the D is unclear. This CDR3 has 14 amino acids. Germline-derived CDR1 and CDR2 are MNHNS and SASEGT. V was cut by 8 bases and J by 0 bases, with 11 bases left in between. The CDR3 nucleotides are TGTGCCAGCGGTCAGCCTAGCTCTGGAAACACCATATATTTT. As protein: CASGQPSSGNTIYF.

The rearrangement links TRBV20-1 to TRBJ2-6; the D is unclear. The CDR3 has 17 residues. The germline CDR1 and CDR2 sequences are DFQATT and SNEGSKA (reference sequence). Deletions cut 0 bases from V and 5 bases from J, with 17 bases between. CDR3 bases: TGCAGTGCTAGAGATGGGCCTTTTAGCACTAGGGCCAACGTCCTGACTTTC. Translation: CSARDGPFSTRANVLTF.

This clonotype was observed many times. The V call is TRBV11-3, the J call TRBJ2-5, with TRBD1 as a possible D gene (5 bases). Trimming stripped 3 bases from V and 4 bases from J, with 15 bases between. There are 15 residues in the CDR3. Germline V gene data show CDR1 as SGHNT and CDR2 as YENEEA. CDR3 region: CASSLGQGPRETQYF. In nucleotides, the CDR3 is TGTGCCAGCAGCTTGGGGCAGGGCCCGAGAGAGACCCAGTACTTC.

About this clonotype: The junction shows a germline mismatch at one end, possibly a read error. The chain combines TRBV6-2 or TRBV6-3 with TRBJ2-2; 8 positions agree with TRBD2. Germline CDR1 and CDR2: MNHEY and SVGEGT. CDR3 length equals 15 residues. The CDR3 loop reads CASRRAGVKAGDLFF. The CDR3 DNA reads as TGTGCCAGCAGGAGAGCGGGAGTTAAAGCCGGGGATCTGTTTTTT.

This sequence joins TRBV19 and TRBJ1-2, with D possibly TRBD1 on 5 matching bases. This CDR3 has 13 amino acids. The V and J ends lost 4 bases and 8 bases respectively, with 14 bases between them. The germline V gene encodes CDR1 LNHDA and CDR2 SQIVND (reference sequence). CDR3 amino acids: CASSTVGHGGYTF. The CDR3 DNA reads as TGTGCCAGTAGTACAGTTGGACATGGCGGCTACACCTTC.

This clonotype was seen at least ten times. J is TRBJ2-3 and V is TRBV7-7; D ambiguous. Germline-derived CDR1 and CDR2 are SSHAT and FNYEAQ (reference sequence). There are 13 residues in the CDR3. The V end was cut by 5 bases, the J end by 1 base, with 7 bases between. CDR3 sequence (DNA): TGTGCCAGCAGCCTCAGCGGCACAGATACGCAGTATTTT. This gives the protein CASSLSGTDTQYF.

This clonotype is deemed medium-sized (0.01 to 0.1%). This chain's CDR3 is CASSPSYAYNSPLHF. CDR3 DNA: TGTGCCAGCAGTCCGTCGTACGCCTATAATTCACCCCTCCACTTT. The J gene is TRBJ1-6, the V gene TRBV11-2, with no clear D. Trimming removed 6 bases at V and 2 bases at J, with 11 bases between. Per the germline V gene, CDR1 is SGHAT and CDR2 is FQNNGV. The length of the CDR3 is 15 residues.

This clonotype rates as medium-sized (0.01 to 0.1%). Here the CDR3 reads CSARDQDSGANVLTF. CDR3 nucleotides: TGCAGTGCTAGAGATCAAGACTCTGGGGCCAACGTCCTGACTTTC. The rearrangement joins TRBV20-1 to TRBJ2-6; D unclear. Germline CDR1 is DFQATT and CDR2 is SNEGSKA (reference sequence). The germline V and J ends were trimmed by 0 bases and 0 bases, with 6 bases remaining between them. The CDR3 covers 15 residues.

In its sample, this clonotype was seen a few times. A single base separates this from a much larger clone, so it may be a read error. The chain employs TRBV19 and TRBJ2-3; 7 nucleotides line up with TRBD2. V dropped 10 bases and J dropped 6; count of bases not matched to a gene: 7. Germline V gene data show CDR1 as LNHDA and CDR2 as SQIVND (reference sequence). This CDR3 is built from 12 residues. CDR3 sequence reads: CAIRLSGDTQYF. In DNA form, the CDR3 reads TGTGCCATCCGCCTTAGCGGGGATACGCAGTATTTT. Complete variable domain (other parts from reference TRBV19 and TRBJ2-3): DGGITQSPKYLFRKEGQNVTLSCEQNLNHDAMYWYRQDPGQGLRLIYYSQIVNDFQKGDIAEGYSVSREKKESFPLTVTSAQKNPTAFYLCAIRLSGDTQYFGPGTRLTVL.

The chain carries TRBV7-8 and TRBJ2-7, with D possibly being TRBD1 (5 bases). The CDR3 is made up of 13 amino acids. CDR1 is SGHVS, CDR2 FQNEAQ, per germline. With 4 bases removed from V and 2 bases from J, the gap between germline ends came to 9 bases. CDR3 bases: TGTGCCAGCAGCTCCGGACAAACCTACGAGCAGTACTTC. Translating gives CASSSGQTYEQYF. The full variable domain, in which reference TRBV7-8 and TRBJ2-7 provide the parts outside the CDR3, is GAGVSQSPRYKVAKRGQDVALRCDPISGHVSLFWYQQALGQGPEFLTYFQNEAQLDKSGLPSDRFFAERPEGSVSTLKIQRTQQEDSAVYLCASSSGQTYEQYFGPGTRLTVT.

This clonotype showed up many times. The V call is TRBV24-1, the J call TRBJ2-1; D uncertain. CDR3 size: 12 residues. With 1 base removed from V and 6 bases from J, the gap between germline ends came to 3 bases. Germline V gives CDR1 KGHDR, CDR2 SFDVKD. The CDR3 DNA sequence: TGTGCCACCAGTGATTTCATCAATGAGCAGTTCTTC. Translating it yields CATSDFINEQFF.

The DNA of the CDR3 is TGTGCCAGCAGTTGGGTAGGGCGCGGGAACGGGGAGCTGTTTTTT. Protein sequence: CASSWVGRGNGELFF. The V call is TRBV12-3 or TRBV12-4, the J call TRBJ2-2, with D perhaps matching TRBD2 (6 bases). Trimming removed 4 bases from V and 7 bases from J, with 16 bases in between. This CDR3 region has 15 residues.